The 16 T cell receptor beta chains in this list originate from one sample, sequenced in a study of shared clonotypes between healthy human individuals. Method: immunoSEQ multiplex PCR; TCRdb's copy keeps in-frame clones and lacks some. The sample records approximately 1,500,000 clones, about 98% being singletons. Sequenced: naive CD4+ T cells sorted from blood. Regarding subset: CD45RA+ positively selected. The receptors come from a man aged 25-45 years in good health.

A remark on this clone: Other DNA sequences of this sample code for an identical CDR3. The genes are TRBV7-2 and TRBJ2-7; 13 bases are shared with TRBD2. The germline gives CDR1 SGHTA, CDR2 FQGNSA. The CDR3 runs 14 residues. The V segment lost 4 bases and the J segment 4 bases; nucleotides outside the gene matches: 1. The CDR3 bases are TGTGCCAGCAGCTGGACTAGCGGGAGTTACGAGCAGTACTTC. Protein sequence: CASSWTSGSYEQYF.

The rearrangement joins TRBV29-1 to TRBJ2-1, with 9 bases that match TRBD2. V was pared by 4 bases and J by 8 bases, with 6 bases of the junction left unmatched. The germline gives CDR1 SQVTM, CDR2 ANQGSEA. This CDR3 is 13 amino acids long. The CDR3 reads CSVVSGSSDEQFF. The CDR3 DNA reads TGCAGCGTTGTTAGCGGGAGTTCTGATGAGCAGTTCTTC.

The chain recombines TRBV27 with TRBJ1-2; TRBD1 agrees at 7 bases. Unmatched junction bases numbered 9, after V lost 6 bases and J lost 8 bases. Looked up from germline, CDR1 is MNHEY and CDR2 is SMNVEV (reference sequence). The CDR3 has 13 residues. CDR3 residues: CASRHTGELGYTF. In DNA form, the CDR3 reads TGTGCCAGCAGGCACACAGGGGAACTGGGCTACACCTTC.

This chain joins TRBV18 and TRBJ1-4, with D possibly being TRBD1 (6 bases). Trimming left V 5 bases short and J 1 base short, with 14 bases between. This CDR3 is built from 16 residues. Per the germline V gene, CDR1 is KGHSH and CDR2 is LQKENI. The CDR3, as DNA: TGTGCCAGCTCAAGGGGACACCCCGGAACTAATGAAAAACTGTTTTTT. Amino acids: CASSRGHPGTNEKLFF.

The chain carries TRBV18 and TRBJ2-2; tentatively, D is TRBD2 (6 bases). The V gene lost 2 bases and the J gene lost 1 base, with 11 bases spanning the gap. CDR3 length: 16 amino acids. The germline V gene encodes CDR1 KGHSH and CDR2 LQKENI. The chain's CDR3 is CASSPSGLWNTGELFF. The DNA for the CDR3 is TGTGCCAGCTCACCATCGGGACTCTGGAACACCGGGGAGCTGTTTTTT. The whole variable domain, remainder taken from reference TRBV18 and TRBJ2-2, is NAGVMQNPRHLVRRRGQEARLRCSPMKGHSHVYWYRQLPEEGLKFMVYLQKENIIDESGMPKERFSAEFPKEGPSILRIQQVVRGDSAAYFCASSPSGLWNTGELFFGEGSRLTVL.

CDR3 amino acids: CASSVAGTGVYEQYF. The CDR3 nucleotides are TGTGCCAGCAGCGTTGCAGGGACAGGGGTCTACGAGCAGTACTTC. The chain joins TRBV5-8 to TRBJ2-7, with 10 bases identical to TRBD1. The CDR3 spans 15 residues. The junction had 7 bases not matched to a gene; V was cut back by 4 bases and J by 3 bases. Germline V gene sequence: CDR1 SGHTS, CDR2 YDEGEE. Together with reference TRBV5-8 and TRBJ2-7, the CDR3 gives the full variable domain: EAGVTQSPTHLIKTRGQQATLRCSPISGHTSVYWYQQALGLGLQFLLWYDEGEERNRGNFPPRFSGRQFPNYSSELNVNALELEDSALYLCASSVAGTGVYEQYFGPGTRLTVT.

V gene TRBV5-1 combines with J gene TRBJ2-7, with 8 bases matching TRBD1. CDR3 size: 14 residues. After removal of 7 bases from V and 2 bases from J, the junction contained 8 bases not matched to a gene. CDR1 is SGHRS, CDR2 YFSETQ, per germline. For the CDR3, the DNA is TGCGCCAGCGCAGGGACAGGCCAGCCCTACGAGCAGTACTTC. Its translation: CASAGTGQPYEQYF. The whole variable domain, remainder taken from reference TRBV5-1 and TRBJ2-7, is KAGVTQTPRYLIKTRGQQVTLSCSPISGHRSVSWYQQTPGQGLQFLFEYFSETQRNKGNFPGRFSGRQFSNSRSEMNVSTLELGDSALYLCASAGTGQPYEQYFGPGTRLTVT.

The rearrangement uses TRBV5-5 and TRBJ1-5; D unclear. This CDR3 has 13 residues. From germline, CDR1 is SGHKS and CDR2 YYEKEE (reference sequence). The V gene lost 0 bases and the J gene lost 7 bases, with 8 bases spanning the gap. Here the CDR3 reads CASSLEGVQPQHF. DNA for the CDR3: TGTGCCAGCAGCTTGGAAGGAGTGCAGCCCCAGCATTTT.

As concerns this clone: The sample has other DNA sequences that encode this CDR3 too. This chain uses TRBV11-2 with TRBJ2-1; the match to TRBD2 covers 7 bases. The CDR3 runs 15 residues. CDR1 is SGHAT and CDR2 is FQNNGV in the germline V gene. V was pared by 1 base and J by 4 bases, with 4 bases of the junction left unmatched. In DNA form, the CDR3 reads TGTGCCAGCAGCTTAGGCCTAGCGGTGTACAATGAGCAGTTCTTC. This sequence encodes CASSLGLAVYNEQFF.

This CDR3 is CSVEEGGRNTEAFF. The CDR3 nucleotides read TGCAGCGTTGAAGAGGGAGGACGGAACACTGAAGCTTTCTTT. This chain links TRBV29-1 with TRBJ1-1, with D unresolved. Trimming took 0 bases from V and 1 from J, leaving 9 bases between them. Germline lookup yields CDR1 SQVTM and CDR2 ANQGSEA. The length of the CDR3 is 14 residues.

In the case of this clone: The junction shows a germline mismatch at one end, possibly a read error. The V and J genes are TRBV6-4 and TRBJ2-1; tentative D call: TRBD2 (7 bases). The CDR3 loop spans 12 amino acids. CDR1 is MRHNA and CDR2 is SNTAGT in the germline V gene. The CDR3 sequence: CASSDSLGGLLF. The CDR3 nucleotides are TGTGCCAGCAGTGACTCCCTCGGGGGGCTACTCTTC.

This chain connects TRBV29-1 to TRBJ1-1, with 8 bases aligning to TRBD1. V trimming: 2 bases; J trimming: 10 bases; junction bases outside the gene matches: 9. The CDR3 is 13 residues long. In germline, CDR1 is SQVTM, CDR2 ANQGSEA. DNA for the CDR3: TGCAGCGTTGAACTACGAACCGACAGGGGAGCTTTCTTT. Its translation: CSVELRTDRGAFF.

The chain is built from TRBV5-5 and TRBJ2-2; 12 bases fit TRBD2. The CDR3 has 16 amino acids. CDR1 SGHKS and CDR2 YYEKEE come from the germline V gene (reference sequence). The junction had 6 bases not matched to a gene; V was cut back by 2 bases and J by 7 bases. Here the CDR3 reads CASSFRLAGAIGELFF. CDR3 DNA sequence: TGTGCCAGCAGCTTTCGACTAGCGGGAGCGATCGGGGAGCTGTTTTTT.

The V call is TRBV5-5, the J call TRBJ2-5, with D unresolved. V was shortened by 4 bases and J by 5 bases, with 18 bases between the two germline ends. The CDR3 length is 15 residues. The V gene's germline CDR1 is SGHKS and CDR2 YYEKEE (reference sequence). This CDR3 is CASSEAEFSLETQYF. CDR3 sequence (DNA): TGTGCCAGCAGCGAGGCGGAGTTCAGCTTGGAGACCCAGTACTTC. Complete variable domain (other parts from reference TRBV5-5 and TRBJ2-5): DAGVTQSPTHLIKTRGQQVTLRCSPISGHKSVSWYQQVLGQGPQFIFQYYEKEERGRGNFPDRFSARQFPNYSSELNVNALLLGDSALYLCASSEAEFSLETQYFGPGTRLLVL.

This clone has only a few counts. Within the sample, other DNA sequences also encode this same CDR3. J is TRBJ2-7 and V is TRBV18, with no clear D. Trimming removed 2 bases at V and 1 base at J, with 3 bases between. The CDR3 is 12 amino acids. CDR1 is KGHSH, CDR2 LQKENI, per germline. In nucleotides, the CDR3 is TGTGCCAGCTCACCAGGGTCCTACGAGCAGTACTTC. Translating gives CASSPGSYEQYF.

The chain combines TRBV5-4 with TRBJ2-7, with D perhaps matching TRBD2 (6 bases). The germline V and J ends were trimmed by 0 bases and 4 bases, with 11 bases remaining between them. Per germline, CDR1 SGHNT and CDR2 YYREEE (reference sequence). The CDR3 has 14 residues. CDR3: CASSLELGGYEQYF. In DNA form, the CDR3 reads TGTGCCAGCAGCTTGGAGCTGGGGGGTTACGAGCAGTACTTC.